The 6 T cell receptor beta chains listed next were all sequenced from one sample in a study of blood T cell repertoires in COVID-19. Sequencing used immunoSEQ multiplex PCR; TCRdb keeps in-frame clones, though not all of them. The sample yields tens of thousands of clones, 70% to 90% seen once. Input material: peripheral blood. The receptors here all came from a woman of 80 years or more with acute or convalescent COVID-19.

The V and J genes are TRBV5-1 and TRBJ1-2, with 7 bases fitting TRBD1. Losses at the gene ends were 4 bases for V and 5 bases for J; bases not matched to a gene: 8. Germline V gene sequence: CDR1 SGHRS, CDR2 YFSETQ. The CDR3 covers 14 residues. CDR3 DNA: TGCGCCAGCAGCCTAACGGACAGGATTTATGGCTACACCTTC. Translation: CASSLTDRIYGYTF.

The chain carries TRBV3-1 (or the pseudogene TRBV3-2) and TRBJ1-2; D not resolved. The CDR3 extends over 13 amino acids. In germline, CDR1 is LGHDT, CDR2 YNNKEL (reference sequence). With 1 base removed from V and 4 bases from J, the gap between germline ends came to 7 bases. For the CDR3, the DNA is TGTGCCAGCAGCCAAGCCGGTCTCTATGGCTACACCTTC. Its protein is CASSQAGLYGYTF.

This clone was counted once. The chain is built from TRBV5-1 and TRBJ2-5; maybe TRBD2 (5 bases). The V gene lost 3 bases and the J gene lost 5 bases, with 20 bases spanning the gap. The CDR3 sequence is 16 residues long. Germline V lookup: CDR1 SGHRS, CDR2 YFSETQ. The CDR3 DNA reads TGCGCCAGCAGCTGGGGTTCACGGGGAAGGGAGGAGACCCAGTACTTC. It translates to CASSWGSRGREETQYF.

The V call is TRBV29-1, the J call TRBJ2-6, with TRBD1 matching 10 bases. After removal of 6 bases from V and 3 bases from J, the junction contained 8 bases not matched to a gene. The length of the CDR3 is 16 residues. The germline gives CDR1 SQVTM, CDR2 ANQGSEA. CDR3 coding DNA: TGCAGCGTCGCCTCCGGGACAGGGGTTGGGGCCAACGTCCTGACTTTC. It yields the protein CSVASGTGVGANVLTF.

CDR3 nucleotides: TGTGCCAGCAGTGAGATCACTAGCGGAGAAGAGACCCAGTACTTC. Protein product: CASSEITSGEETQYF. The chain employs TRBV2 and TRBJ2-5, with 8 bases identical to TRBD2. Germline CDR1 SNHLY, CDR2 FYNNEI. Trimming took 3 bases from V and 3 from J; bases not matched to a gene: 6. The CDR3 loop spans 15 amino acids.

V gene TRBV24-1 combines with J gene TRBJ2-2, with 9 positions matching TRBD1. Germline values: CDR1 KGHDR, CDR2 SFDVKD. This CDR3 comprises 15 residues. Trimming took 3 bases from V and 5 from J; bases not matched to a gene: 3. The CDR3 nucleotides are TGTGCCACCAGTGATGACAGGGGGGTAACCGGGGAGCTGTTTTTT. Amino acids: CATSDDRGVTGELFF.